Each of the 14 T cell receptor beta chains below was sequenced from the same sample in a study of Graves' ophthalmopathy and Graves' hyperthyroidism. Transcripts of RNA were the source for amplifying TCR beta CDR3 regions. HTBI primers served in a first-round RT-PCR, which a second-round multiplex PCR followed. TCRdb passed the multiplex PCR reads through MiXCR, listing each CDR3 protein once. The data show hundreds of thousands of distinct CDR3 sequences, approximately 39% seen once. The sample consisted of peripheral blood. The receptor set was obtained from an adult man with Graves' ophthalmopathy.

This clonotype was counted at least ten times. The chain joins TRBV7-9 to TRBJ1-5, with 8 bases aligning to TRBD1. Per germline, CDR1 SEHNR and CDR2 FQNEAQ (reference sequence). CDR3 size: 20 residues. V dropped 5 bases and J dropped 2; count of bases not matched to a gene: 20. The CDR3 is CASSTGQGSFGLGGNQPQHF. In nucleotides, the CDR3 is TGTGCCAGCAGCACCGGACAGGGAAGTTTTGGGTTAGGAGGCAATCAGCCCCAGCATTTT.

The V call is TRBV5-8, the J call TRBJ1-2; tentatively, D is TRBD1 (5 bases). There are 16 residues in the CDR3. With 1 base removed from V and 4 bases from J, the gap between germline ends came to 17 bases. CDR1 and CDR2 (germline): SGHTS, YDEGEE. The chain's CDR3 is CASSLPREDPTYGYTF. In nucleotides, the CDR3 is TGTGCCAGCAGCTTGCCCAGGGAAGATCCGACCTATGGCTACACCTTC.

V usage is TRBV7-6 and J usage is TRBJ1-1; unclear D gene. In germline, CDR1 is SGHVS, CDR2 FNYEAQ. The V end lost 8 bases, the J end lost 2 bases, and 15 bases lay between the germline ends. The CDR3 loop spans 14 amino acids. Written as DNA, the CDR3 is TGTGCCAGCTCACCACGTGACCGAAACACTGAAGCTTTCTTT. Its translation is CASSPRDRNTEAFF.

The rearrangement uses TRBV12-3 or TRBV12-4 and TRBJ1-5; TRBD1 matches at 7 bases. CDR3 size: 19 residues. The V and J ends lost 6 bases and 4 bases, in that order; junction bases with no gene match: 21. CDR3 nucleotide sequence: TGTGCCAGCAGCTCAGGGGGGGGTCGGGCAGGGGTTTCAAATCAGCCCCAGCATTTT. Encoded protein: CASSSGGGRAGVSNQPQHF.

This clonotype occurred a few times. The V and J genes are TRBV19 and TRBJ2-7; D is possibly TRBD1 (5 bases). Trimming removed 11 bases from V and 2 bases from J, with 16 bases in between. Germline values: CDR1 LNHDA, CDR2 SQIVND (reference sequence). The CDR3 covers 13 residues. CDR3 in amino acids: CAWSLRTPYEQYF. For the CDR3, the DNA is TGTGCCTGGAGTCTAAGGACACCCTACGAGCAGTACTTC.

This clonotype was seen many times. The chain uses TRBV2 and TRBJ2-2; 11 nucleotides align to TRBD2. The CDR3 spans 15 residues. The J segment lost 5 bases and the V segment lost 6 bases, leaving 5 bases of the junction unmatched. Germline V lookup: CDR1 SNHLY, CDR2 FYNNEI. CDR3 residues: CASSQRLAGTGELFF. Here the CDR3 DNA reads TGTGCCAGCAGCCAAAGACTAGCGGGAACCGGGGAGCTGTTTTTT. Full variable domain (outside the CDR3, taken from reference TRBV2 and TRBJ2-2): EPEVTQTPSHQVTQMGQEVILRCVPISNHLYFYWYRQILGQKVEFLVSFYNNEISEKSEIFDDQFSVERPDGSNFTLKIRSTKLEDSAMYFCASSQRLAGTGELFFGEGSRLTVL.

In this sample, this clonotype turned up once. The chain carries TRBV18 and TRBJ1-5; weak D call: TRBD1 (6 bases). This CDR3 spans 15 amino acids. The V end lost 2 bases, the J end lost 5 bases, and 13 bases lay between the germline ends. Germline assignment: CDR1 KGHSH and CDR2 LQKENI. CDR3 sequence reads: CASSPDSGEHQPQHF. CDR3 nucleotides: TGTGCCAGCTCACCAGACTCAGGGGAACATCAGCCCCAGCATTTT.

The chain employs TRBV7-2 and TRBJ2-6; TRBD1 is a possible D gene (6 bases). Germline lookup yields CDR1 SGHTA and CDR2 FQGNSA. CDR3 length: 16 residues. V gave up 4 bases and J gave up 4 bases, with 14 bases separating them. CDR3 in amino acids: CASSSYRGQGANVLTF. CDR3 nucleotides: TGTGCCAGCAGCTCATATCGTGGACAGGGGGCCAACGTCCTGACTTTC.

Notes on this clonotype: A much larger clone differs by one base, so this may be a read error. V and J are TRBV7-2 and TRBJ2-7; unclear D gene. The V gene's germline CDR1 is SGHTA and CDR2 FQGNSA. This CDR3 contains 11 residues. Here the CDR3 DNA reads TGTGCCAGCAGCCTTTCTACCGAGCAGCACTTC. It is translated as CASSLSTEQHF.

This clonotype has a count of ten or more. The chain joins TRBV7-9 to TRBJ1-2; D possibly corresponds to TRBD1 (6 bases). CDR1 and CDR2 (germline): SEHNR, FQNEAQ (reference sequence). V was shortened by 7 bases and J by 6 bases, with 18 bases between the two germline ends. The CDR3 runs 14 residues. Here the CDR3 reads CASTPDQGLDGYTF. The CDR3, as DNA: TGTGCCAGCACCCCCGACCAGGGGTTGGATGGCTACACCTTC.

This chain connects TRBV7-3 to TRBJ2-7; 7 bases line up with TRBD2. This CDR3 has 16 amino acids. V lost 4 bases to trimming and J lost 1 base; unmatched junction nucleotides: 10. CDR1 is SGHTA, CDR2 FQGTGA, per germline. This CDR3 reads CASSSRLADNSYEQYF. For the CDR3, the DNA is TGTGCCAGCAGCTCCAGACTAGCAGATAATTCCTACGAGCAGTACTTC.

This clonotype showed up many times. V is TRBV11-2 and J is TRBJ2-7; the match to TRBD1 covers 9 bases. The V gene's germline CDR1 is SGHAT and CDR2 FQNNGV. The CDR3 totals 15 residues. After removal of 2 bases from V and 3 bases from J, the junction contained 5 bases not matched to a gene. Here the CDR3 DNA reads TGTGCCAGCAGCTTATCGCCGGGACAGGGCTACGAGCAGTACTTC. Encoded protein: CASSLSPGQGYEQYF.

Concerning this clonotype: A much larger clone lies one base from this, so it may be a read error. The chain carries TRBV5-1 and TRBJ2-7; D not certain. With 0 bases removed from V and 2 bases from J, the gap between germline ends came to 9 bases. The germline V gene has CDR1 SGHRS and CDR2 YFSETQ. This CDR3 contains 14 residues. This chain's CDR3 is CASSLGVSTYEQYF. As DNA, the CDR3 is TGCGCCAGCAGCTTGGGGGTCAGCACCTACGAGCAGTACTTC.

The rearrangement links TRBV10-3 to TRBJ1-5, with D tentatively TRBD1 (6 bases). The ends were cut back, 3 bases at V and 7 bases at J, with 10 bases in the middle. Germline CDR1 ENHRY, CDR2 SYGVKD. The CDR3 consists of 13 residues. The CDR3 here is CAISEGGVQPQHF. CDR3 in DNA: TGTGCCATCAGTGAAGGGGGGGTCCAGCCCCAGCATTTT.